These 2 T cell receptor beta chains were sequenced from one sample in a study of shared clonotypes between healthy human individuals. Profiling relied on immunoSEQ multiplex PCR, and the TCRdb table lists in-frame clones only, not all of them. The data show about 2.3 million clones, 90% to 95% seen once. Sequencing was performed on naive CD4+ T cells from PBMCs. This sample's subset: CD45RA+ positively selected. These receptors came from a man aged 18 to 35 in good health. Some clones in this sample may be carry-over from other donors' samples.

The V call is TRBV2, the J call TRBJ1-1, with 7 bases fitting TRBD1. CDR1 is SNHLY and CDR2 is FYNNEI in the germline V gene. This CDR3 contains 14 residues. V lost 6 bases and J lost 3; bases outside the gene matches: 7. The CDR3: CASRTGKLDTEAFF. The CDR3 nucleotides read TGTGCCAGCAGGACAGGGAAGTTGGACACTGAAGCTTTCTTT. Looking up the rest from reference TRBV2 and TRBJ1-1 gives the full variable domain: EPEVTQTPSHQVTQMGQEVILRCVPISNHLYFYWYRQILGQKVEFLVSFYNNEISEKSEIFDDQFSVERPDGSNFTLKIRSTKLEDSAMYFCASRTGKLDTEAFFGQGTRLTVV.

Details on this clone: Other DNA sequences of this sample code for an identical CDR3. The rearrangement links TRBV28 to TRBJ2-3; the D is unclear. From germline, CDR1 is MDHEN and CDR2 SYDVKM. This CDR3 has 11 residues. The ends were cut back, 3 bases at V and 4 bases at J, with 2 bases in the middle. CDR3 bases: TGTGCCAGCAGTTTCGCAGATACGCAGTATTTT. Translated: CASSFADTQYF.